This TCR beta chain was sequenced during a study of cytomegalovirus exposure and HLA in healthy donors. PCR amplification relied on 60 Vbeta primers (plus 13 Jbeta primers). TCRdb keeps only in-frame clones here, not all; method: immunoSEQ multiplex PCR. This sample carries about 130,000 clones, about 84% of them seen once, and the ten largest clones take around 3.6%. The CDR3 sequence is 14 residues long. J gave up 7 bases and V 6 bases, and 7 bases lay outside the gene matches. Germline V gives CDR1 MNHEY, CDR2 SVGAGI. The rearrangement joins TRBV6-5 to TRBJ2-5; 11 nucleotides match TRBD1. This sequence was found in a man aged 40-49 years in good health and CMV-seronegative. The specimen sequenced was PBMCs. CDR3 protein: CASSGQGASRTQYF. DNA for the CDR3: TGTGCCAGCAGCGGACAGGGGGCGAGTCGGACCCAGTACTTC.